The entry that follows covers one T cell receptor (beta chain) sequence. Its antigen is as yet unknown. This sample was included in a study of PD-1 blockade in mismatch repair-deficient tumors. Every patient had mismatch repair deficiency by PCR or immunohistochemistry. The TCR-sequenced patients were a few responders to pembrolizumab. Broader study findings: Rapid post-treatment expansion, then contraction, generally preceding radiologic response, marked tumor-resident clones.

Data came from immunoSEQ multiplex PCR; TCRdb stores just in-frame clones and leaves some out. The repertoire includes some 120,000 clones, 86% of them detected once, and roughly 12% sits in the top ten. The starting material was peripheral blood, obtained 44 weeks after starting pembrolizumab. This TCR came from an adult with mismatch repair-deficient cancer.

The CDR3 is CASSNYGTNADTQYF. The CDR3 DNA is TGTGCCAGCAGCAATTATGGGACTAATGCAGATACGCAGTATTTT. The V call is TRBV7-3, the J call TRBJ2-3; TRBD2 aligns across 7 bases. The germline V gene has CDR1 SGHTA and CDR2 FQGTGA. The CDR3 has 15 amino acids. The junction had 9 bases not matched to a gene; V was cut back by 5 bases and J by 4 bases.